A selection of T cell receptor beta chains follows, all from one sample in a study of human T cells and chemical hapten exposure. MiXCR, run by TCRdb on the RACE reads, gives a single entry per CDR3 protein. The sample shows roughly 360,000 distinct CDR3 sequences, roughly 5% of them seen only once. The specimen was whole blood, collected in connection with sensitization to the hapten diphenylcyclopropenone (DPC). These TCRs come from a woman in her forties or fifties with alopecia areata. Some clones in this sample may be carry-over from other donors' samples. CDR3s include the opening cysteine and the closing phenylalanine or tryptophan. D genes are given only for firm matches. Only part of the rows carry a size: once, few, many, or a class if the clone is expanded.

cdr3_nt cdr3_aa d_call j_call clone_size v_call
TGCAGCGTCCGACAGAACACAGATACGCAGTATTTT CSVRQNTDTQYF . TRBJ2-3 few TRBV29-1
TGTGCCAGCAGCTTTGGCTTAACCTCTGGGGCCAACGTCCTGACTTTC CASSFGLTSGANVLTF . TRBJ2-6 many TRBV5-5
TGTGCCAGCAGCTCGACGGACAGCGTTAATTCACCCCTCCACTTT CASSSTDSVNSPLHF . TRBJ1-6 many TRBV9
TGTGCCAGAAGCTCACCAATTACACGGCCGCAACAAGAGACCCAGTACTTC CARSSPITRPQQETQYF . TRBJ2-5 . TRBV5-3
TGTGCCAGCAGGACGGCGGGACTAGCGGGAGTCCGTTCAGATACGCAGTATTTT CASRTAGLAGVRSDTQYF TRBD2 TRBJ2-3 . TRBV6-1
TGTGCCAGCAGCCGGGCCGGAGGGTGGACAGATACGCAGTATTTT CASSRAGGWTDTQYF . TRBJ2-3 few TRBV14
TGTGCCAGCAGCGTAGATGGAGGCGATAATTCACCCCTCCACTTT CASSVDGGDNSPLHF . TRBJ1-6 . TRBV9
TGTGCCAGCAGTCCCTCGGGACAGGTCTCCTACGAGCAGTACTTC CASSPSGQVSYEQYF TRBD1 TRBJ2-7 many TRBV7-9
TGTGCCAGCAGTTTAGGTCGGAGCGGGAGGAAGGATGAGCAGTTCTTC CASSLGRSGRKDEQFF TRBD2 TRBJ2-1 many TRBV28
TGTGCCATCGCAGGGTCTGGAAACACCATATATTTT CAIAGSGNTIYF . TRBJ1-3 few TRBV10-3
TGTGCCAGTAGTAACCGCGGGTCGGGGAGCAATCAGCCCCAGCATTTT CASSNRGSGSNQPQHF . TRBJ1-5 many TRBV19
TGTGCCAGCAGTTTCGGACGGCGAGATACGCAGTATTTT CASSFGRRDTQYF . TRBJ2-3 many TRBV27
TGTGCCAGCAGCTTACTGGGAAGAGGGACTGAAGCTTTCTTT CASSLLGRGTEAFF . TRBJ1-1 many TRBV7-8
TGCAGTGCTAGAGATGCCCAGGGTAGTTCACCCCTCCACTTT CSARDAQGSSPLHF . TRBJ1-6 . TRBV20-1
TGCGCCAGCAGCTTGGAACAGGGGGTGTACGAGCAGTACTTC CASSLEQGVYEQYF TRBD1 TRBJ2-7 . TRBV5-1
TGCAGCGTTGAAGGTCGGGACAGGGGGCAGGACACTGAAGCTTTCTTT CSVEGRDRGQDTEAFF TRBD1 TRBJ1-1 . TRBV29-1
TGTGCCAGCGGCCAGGGGGCAGTTGATTCACCCCTCCACTTT CASGQGAVDSPLHF TRBD1 TRBJ1-6 many TRBV4-2
TGCGCCAGCAGCCCACGGACGTACAATGAGCAGTTCTTC CASSPRTYNEQFF . TRBJ2-1 many TRBV4-3
TGTGCCAGCAGCCCCACCCGGGACAGGCAGGGTGAAAAACTGTTTTTT CASSPTRDRQGEKLFF TRBD1 TRBJ1-4 few TRBV28
TGCGCCAGCAGCCAAGATCTAGGGTACAGGACTGAAGCTTTCTTT CASSQDLGYRTEAFF . TRBJ1-1 many TRBV4-3
TGCAGTGCAAAGACATCGGCAGGGAGGTTTGATACGCAGTATTTT CSAKTSAGRFDTQYF . TRBJ2-3 many TRBV20-1
TGTGCTAGTGGTTTGCGGGACAGGGGCAGAGATACGCAGTATTTT CASGLRDRGRDTQYF TRBD1 TRBJ2-3 . TRBV12-5
TGTGCCAGCAGTTTAAGGCACAGGATTATGAACACTGAAGCTTTCTTT CASSLRHRIMNTEAFF . TRBJ1-1 many TRBV12-3/TRBV12-4
TGCAGTGCTAGAGACCACAGGGACACCGGGGAGCTGTTTTTT CSARDHRDTGELFF . TRBJ2-2 . TRBV20-1
TGCAGCGTCCTATCGTTCGCGAACACCGGGGAGCTGTTTTTT CSVLSFANTGELFF . TRBJ2-2 few TRBV29-1
TGTGCCAGCGGACAGGTTACCTATAATTCACCCCTCCACTTT CASGQVTYNSPLHF TRBD1 TRBJ1-6 . TRBV27
TGCGCCAGCAGCCAAGAAGGGCTAGCGGGAGGAGATGAGCAGTTCTTC CASSQEGLAGGDEQFF TRBD2 TRBJ2-1 . TRBV4-1
TGTGCCAGCAGTTGGAGGGGAGATTCACCCCTCCACTTT CASSWRGDSPLHF . TRBJ1-6 many TRBV27
TGTGCCAGCAGTCCCCCGGAGGGATACAGTTCCTACGAGCAGTACTTC CASSPPEGYSSYEQYF . TRBJ2-7 many TRBV28
TGCAGCGTTGAAAGTTTCAGGGGTGGAGAGCAGTACTTC CSVESFRGGEQYF . TRBJ2-7 many TRBV29-1
TGTGCCAGCAGCCAAGACTTTGACCGTTACACAGATACGCAGTATTTT CASSQDFDRYTDTQYF . TRBJ2-3 few TRBV3-1
TGCAGTGCCCGGGCGTGGGGGGGATACGAAGCTTTCTTT CSARAWGGYEAFF . TRBJ1-1 few TRBV20-1
TGCAGCGTCGGAAGACAGGGATTTGACGAAAAACTGTTTTTT CSVGRQGFDEKLFF TRBD1 TRBJ1-4 many TRBV29-1
TGTGCCAGCAGCCCGACTAGCTTCCAAGAGACCCAGTACTTC CASSPTSFQETQYF TRBD2 TRBJ2-5 . TRBV28
TGTGCCAGCAGCGTAGCTCCGGGCCGGGGCGAAAAACTGTTTTTT CASSVAPGRGEKLFF . TRBJ1-4 many TRBV9
TGTGCCAGCAGCCCCCGTGGCCCGGGGGCTAATGAAAAACTGTTTTTT CASSPRGPGANEKLFF . TRBJ1-4 many TRBV5-6
TGTGCCAGCAGTTACGGTACTAGCGGGCCTGACGAGCAGTACTTC CASSYGTSGPDEQYF TRBD2 TRBJ2-7 . TRBV6-2/TRBV6-3
TGTGCCAGCAGTTTAGGAGGGCGGGTCCGCCGCACTGAAGCTTTCTTT CASSLGGRVRRTEAFF . TRBJ1-1 many TRBV12-3/TRBV12-4
TGCAGCATACGCGACAGCCTCGGGGAGCAGTACTTC CSIRDSLGEQYF . TRBJ2-7 many TRBV29-1
TGTGCCAGCAGCCAAGATATCGACAGCTTTAACACCGGGGAGCTGTTTTTT CASSQDIDSFNTGELFF . TRBJ2-2 few TRBV4-2
TGCAGTGCTAGAGATCGTGAGACCCAGTACTTC CSARDRETQYF . TRBJ2-5 many TRBV20-1
TGCAGTGCTAGAGATCGAAGAGGGGCCTCACCCCTCCACTTT CSARDRRGASPLHF . TRBJ1-6 many TRBV20-1
TGTGCCAGCAGCGGGCCTCTCCGAAACAATGAGCAGTTCTTC CASSGPLRNNEQFF . TRBJ2-1 many TRBV14
TGCGCCAGCAGCCAAGAAGGGGCGAGGGGAGGAGACTATGGCTACACCTTC CASSQEGARGGDYGYTF . TRBJ1-2 . TRBV4-3
TGTGCCAGCAGTTACTCGAGCCTGCAGGGGGGATTCTACGAGCAGTACTTC CASSYSSLQGGFYEQYF . TRBJ2-7 few TRBV6-2/TRBV6-3
TGTGCCAGCAGTTACTCGTATCGGGAACCCCTCCACTTT CASSYSYREPLHF . TRBJ1-6 . TRBV6-5
TGCGCCACTAGCGGGACCTACAATGAGCAGTTCTTC CATSGTYNEQFF TRBD2 TRBJ2-1 . TRBV4-1
TGCAGCGTTGACGACGGCTACAATGAGCAGTTCTTC CSVDDGYNEQFF . TRBJ2-1 few TRBV29-1
TGTGCCAGCAGCTTAGACGCGGGGGGGATTAGTAGTGAGCAGTTCTTC CASSLDAGGISSEQFF TRBD2 TRBJ2-1 many TRBV7-6
TGTGCCAGCAGTTTAGGGACAGGCCCCCAGGAGCAGTACTTC CASSLGTGPQEQYF TRBD1 TRBJ2-7 many TRBV28
TGCGCCAGCAGCTTGAGGCGGGGGAGCTACGAGCAGTACTTC CASSLRRGSYEQYF TRBD2 TRBJ2-7 many TRBV5-1
TGTGCCAGCAGTGAATGGCGGGACAGCACAGATACGCAGTATTTT CASSEWRDSTDTQYF . TRBJ2-3 . TRBV2